This TCR beta chain was sequenced in a study of Ad26.COV2.S vaccination and SARS-CoV-2 variants. Only a few counts were recorded for this clone. Germline CDR1 reads SGHKS; CDR2 reads YYEKEE (reference sequence). The length of the CDR3 is 15 residues. The V end lost 2 bases, the J end lost 4 bases, and 13 bases lay between the germline ends. The protocol was immunoSEQ multiplex PCR, while the TCRdb copy is restricted to in-frame clones and leaves out a portion. The table has 120,000 to 150,000 clones, about nine tenths seen once. The sample in question was peripheral blood, obtained after recovery from COVID-19. This chain joins TRBV5-5 and TRBJ2-1; weak D call: TRBD1 (5 bases). This TCR was recovered from a human donor who had recovered from COVID-19. The DNA for the CDR3 is TGTGCCAGCAGCTTACTGACAGCCGGTTACAATGAGCAGTTCTTC. It specifies CASSLLTAGYNEQFF.